Presented here are 30 T cell receptor beta chains from one specimen sequenced in a study of radiotherapy plus CTLA-4 blockade in lung cancer. Clones were read by immunoSEQ multiplex PCR, and TCRdb kept only the in-frame ones, dropping some. Of 70,000 to 90,000 clones listed, approximately 78% are singletons. This sample comprised peripheral blood, obtained from a patient treated with radiotherapy plus ipilimumab. The receptors shown here come from a human donor with non-small cell lung cancer who had a complete response to radiotherapy plus ipilimumab.

This clone was counted between two and nine times. J is TRBJ1-2 and V is TRBV6-6; D is perhaps TRBD1 (5 bases). This CDR3 spans 16 amino acids. V was clipped by 6 bases and J by 5 bases, with 22 bases between them. Germline CDR1 is MNHNY and CDR2 is SVGAGI (reference sequence). DNA for the CDR3: TGTGCCAGCAGAAACCTCCCGGGGGTCCAAGGTTATGGCTACACCTTC. It specifies CASRNLPGVQGYGYTF.

The V and J genes are TRBV5-1 and TRBJ2-3; D remains ambiguous. Germline CDR1 reads SGHRS; CDR2 reads YFSETQ. The V end lost 4 bases, the J end lost 2 bases, and 8 bases lay between the germline ends. The CDR3 extends over 13 amino acids. The CDR3 nucleotides are TGCGCCAGCAGCACCGCCTTCACAGATACGCAGTATTTT. Its protein product is CASSTAFTDTQYF.

This clone occurred once. CDR3 bases: TGCAGCGTTGAGGAACTAGCGGGGGGGCCAACCGGGGAGCTGTTTTTT. Translating gives CSVEELAGGPTGELFF. This chain connects TRBV29-1 to TRBJ2-2, with 13 bases matching TRBD2. The CDR3 loop spans 16 amino acids. Germline CDR1 is SQVTM and CDR2 is ANQGSEA. Unmatched junction bases numbered 6, after V lost 3 bases and J lost 5 bases.

J is TRBJ2-7 and V is TRBV21-1. TRBV21-1 is recorded as a pseudogene. The CDR3 contains 11 residues. CDR3 DNA: TGTGCCAGCAGCGGACGATACGAGCAGTACGTC. Its translation: CASSGRYEQYV.

This clone was recorded once. The rearrangement uses TRBV11-2 and TRBJ2-1; D tentatively reads TRBD1 or TRBD2 (5 bases each). The CDR3 has 15 amino acids. V was pared by 5 bases and J by 9 bases, with 20 bases between. Per the germline V gene, CDR1 is SGHAT and CDR2 is FQNNGV. DNA for the CDR3: TGTGCCAGCAGCCCACGGGACGGCCCCAAGCGTGAGCAGTTCTTC. It is translated as CASSPRDGPKREQFF. The variable domain in full, completed from reference TRBV11-2 and TRBJ2-1, reads EAGVAQSPRYKIIEKRQSVAFWCNPISGHATLYWYQQILGQGPKLLIQFQNNGVVDDSQLPKDRFSAERLKGVDSTLKIQPAKLEDSAVYLCASSPRDGPKREQFFGPGTRLTVL.

The chain carries TRBV7-9 and TRBJ2-1, with 11 bases matching TRBD2. V dropped 1 base and J dropped 9; count of bases not matched to a gene: 5. The CDR3 totals 15 residues. Germline V gene lookup returns CDR1 SEHNR and CDR2 FQNEAQ (reference sequence). CDR3 nucleotides: TGTGCCAGCAGCTTAGGGCTAGCGGGAGGCTTTGAGCAGTTCTTC. Residues: CASSLGLAGGFEQFF. Full variable domain (remainder filled in from reference TRBV7-9 and TRBJ2-1): DTGVSQNPRHKITKRGQNVTFRCDPISEHNRLYWYRQTLGQGPEFLTYFQNEAQLEKSRLLSDRFSAERPKGSFSTLEIQRTEQGDSAMYLCASSLGLAGGFEQFFGPGTRLTVL.

The rearrangement uses TRBV6-6 and TRBJ2-1; the D is unclear. Trimming pared 1 base from V and 0 bases from J, leaving 10 bases between. This CDR3 contains 16 residues. Germline values: CDR1 MNHNY, CDR2 SVGAGI (reference sequence). Here the CDR3 DNA reads TGTGCCAGCAGTTACTTAACACAAAGCTCCTACAATGAGCAGTTCTTC. Translation gives CASSYLTQSSYNEQFF.

The chain employs TRBV5-1 and TRBJ2-3; perhaps TRBD2 as D (6 bases). The V and J ends lost 3 bases and 6 bases respectively, with 14 bases between them. Germline-derived CDR1 and CDR2 are SGHRS and YFSETQ. The CDR3 loop spans 14 amino acids. CDR3 coding DNA: TGCGCCAGCAGCTCCGACGATGGGGGGGATACGCAGTATTTT. This sequence encodes CASSSDDGGDTQYF. Full variable domain (remainder filled in from reference TRBV5-1 and TRBJ2-3): KAGVTQTPRYLIKTRGQQVTLSCSPISGHRSVSWYQQTPGQGLQFLFEYFSETQRNKGNFPGRFSGRQFSNSRSEMNVSTLELGDSALYLCASSSDDGGDTQYFGPGTRLTVL.

The rearrangement joins TRBV7-2 to TRBJ2-7, with TRBD1 as a possible D gene (5 bases). Deletions cut 1 base from V and 6 bases from J, with 16 bases between. Per the germline V gene, CDR1 is SGHTA and CDR2 is FQGNSA. CDR3 length: 15 amino acids. In nucleotides, the CDR3 is TGTGCCAGCAGCTTAGAGCAGGGCATAGGAGCCGAGCAGTACGTC. It is translated as CASSLEQGIGAEQYV.

The chain joins TRBV10-3 to TRBJ1-1; D may be TRBD1 (5 bases). Germline values: CDR1 ENHRY, CDR2 SYGVKD. CDR3 length: 14 amino acids. V lost 5 bases and J 1 base, leaving 11 bases between the germline ends. The CDR3 spells CAISLQAANTEAFF. CDR3 sequence (DNA): TGTGCCATCAGTTTACAGGCCGCGAACACTGAAGCTTTCTTT.

This clone was observed once. The CDR3: CASSDENIQYF. In DNA, the CDR3 is TGTGCCAGCAGCGATGAAAACATTCAGTACTTC. The chain links TRBV9 to TRBJ2-4, with no clear D. Germline V gives CDR1 SGDLS, CDR2 YYNGEE. The CDR3 is 11 amino acids. Deletions cut 3 bases from V and 5 bases from J, with 3 bases between.

This clone was counted a few times. The chain recombines TRBV6-1 with TRBJ2-7; possible D gene TRBD2, 6 bases. From germline, CDR1 is MNHNS and CDR2 SASEGT. V lost 4 bases and J 0 bases, leaving 16 bases between the germline ends. The CDR3 has 16 residues. This chain's CDR3 is CASSVNWGLGSYEQYF. CDR3 nucleotides: TGTGCCAGCAGTGTCAACTGGGGACTTGGCTCCTACGAGCAGTACTTC.

V gene TRBV19 combines with J gene TRBJ1-3; D is perhaps TRBD1 (6 bases). CDR3 length: 17 amino acids. Germline lookup yields CDR1 LNHDA and CDR2 SQIVND (reference sequence). Trimming left V 3 bases short and J 0 bases short, with 15 bases between. The CDR3 loop reads CASSIRKGGYSGNTIYF. The CDR3 nucleotides are TGTGCCAGTAGTATTCGCAAAGGGGGATACTCTGGAAACACCATATATTTT.

The chain employs TRBV7-9 and TRBJ1-4, with D possibly being TRBD1 (6 bases). The length of the CDR3 is 14 residues. The V end was cut by 5 bases, the J end by 7 bases, with 14 bases between. In germline, CDR1 is SEHNR, CDR2 FQNEAQ (reference sequence). The CDR3 spells CASSPTGPSEKLFF. CDR3 bases: TGTGCCAGCAGCCCTACAGGGCCATCTGAAAAACTGTTTTTT.

The rearrangement joins TRBV6-1 to TRBJ2-4; the D call may be TRBD1 or TRBD2 (5 bases each). The CDR3 extends over 13 amino acids. Germline V gene data show CDR1 as MNHNS and CDR2 as SASEGT. V was pared by 7 bases and J by 1 base, with 8 bases between. CDR3 nucleotide sequence: TGTGCCAGCATAGAGGGGGCCAAAAACATTCAGTACTTC. Protein sequence: CASIEGAKNIQYF.

V and J are TRBV18 and TRBJ2-7, with D possibly being TRBD2 (6 bases). Trimming shortened V by 3 bases and J by 2 bases, and 17 bases separated the two germline ends. The CDR3 has 16 amino acids. Germline V CDR1 and CDR2: KGHSH, LQKENI. The CDR3 sequence: CASSPAGAGKTYEQYV. The CDR3 coding sequence is TGTGCCAGCTCACCCGCCGGGGCGGGAAAAACCTACGAGCAGTACGTC.

V is TRBV18 and J is TRBJ1-2; D possibly corresponds to TRBD1 (6 bases). The CDR3 is made up of 18 amino acids. V was shortened by 5 bases and J by 2 bases, with 24 bases between the two germline ends. Germline V gene lookup returns CDR1 KGHSH and CDR2 LQKENI. The DNA of the CDR3 is TGTGCCAGCTCATCAGCTGACAGGTTCGAGGTGGCAAACTATGGCTACACCTTC. It yields the protein CASSSADRFEVANYGYTF.

The rearrangement links TRBV9 to TRBJ2-2, with a possible D match to TRBD2 (6 bases). The CDR3 contains 14 residues. Trimming cost V 3 bases and J 6 bases, with 12 bases left between them. From germline, CDR1 is SGDLS and CDR2 YYNGEE. CDR3 protein: CASSGTGGPGELFF. DNA for the CDR3: TGTGCCAGCAGCGGAACCGGGGGTCCCGGGGAGCTGTTTTTT. The variable domain in full, with the rest retrieved from reference TRBV9 and TRBJ2-2, is DSGVTQTPKHLITATGQRVTLRCSPRSGDLSVYWYQQSLDQGLQFLIQYYNGEERAKGNILERFSAQQFPDLHSELNLSSLELGDSALYFCASSGTGGPGELFFGEGSRLTVL.

This clone appeared once. The chain is built from TRBV30 and TRBJ2-1; D may correspond to TRBD1 or TRBD2 (5 bases each). V lost 1 base, J lost 5 bases, and 9 bases lay in between. CDR3 length: 13 residues. Germline V gene data show CDR1 as GTSNPN and CDR2 as SVGIG (reference sequence). DNA of the CDR3: TGTGCCTGGAGTGGGGGGATTGACAATGAGCAGTTCTTC. It is translated as CAWSGGIDNEQFF.

The DNA of the CDR3 is TGTGCCAGCAGCCGTTCCGGGACTAGCGGATACGAGCAGTACGTC. Translating it yields CASSRSGTSGYEQYV. This chain connects TRBV7-6 to TRBJ2-7; TRBD2 matches 11 bases. CDR1 is SGHVS and CDR2 is FNYEAQ in the germline V gene. The CDR3 is made up of 15 amino acids. Germline trimming cut 5 bases from V and 4 bases from J; bases unmatched to any gene: 7.

As regards this clone: Compared with germline, one end of the junction differs, possibly owing to a read error. The gene calls are TRBV6-1 and TRBJ2-5; D might be TRBD1 (7 bases). There are 16 residues in the CDR3. Germline V CDR1 and CDR2: MNHNS, SASEGT. CDR3 sequence reads: CASSKARQGEGGTQYF. CDR3 nucleotides: TGTGCCAGCAGTAAAGCCCGACAGGGTGAGGGGGGGACCCAGTACTTC.

This chain connects TRBV5-6 to TRBJ2-1; D is unresolved. Germline CDR1 and CDR2: SGHDT and YYEEEE. Trimming removed 2 bases from V and 4 bases from J, with 10 bases in between. CDR3 size: 14 residues. As DNA, the CDR3 is TGTGCCAGCAGCTTTCCAAACTCATACAATGAGCAGTTCTTC. Translated: CASSFPNSYNEQFF.

This chain connects TRBV6-6 to TRBJ1-1, with a tentative D call TRBD1 (6 bases). Between the trimmed V and J ends, which lost 11 bases and 10 bases, there was a span of 23 bases. This CDR3 contains 13 residues. The V gene's germline CDR1 is MNHNY and CDR2 SVGAGI (reference sequence). CDR3 in DNA: TGTGCCGGCCAAACAGGGTTTAAGTCCGCAGCTTTCTTT. Amino acids: CAGQTGFKSAAFF.

This clone came up once. The V call is TRBV4-1, the J call TRBJ2-1, with TRBD1 matching 12 bases. The trim removed 3 bases at V and 1 base at J, leaving 1 base unmatched. This CDR3 is 16 amino acids long. CDR1 MGHRA and CDR2 YSYEKL come from the germline V gene. Here the CDR3 reads CASSQGQGASYNEQFF. The DNA of the CDR3 is TGCGCCAGCAGCCAGGGACAGGGGGCTTCCTACAATGAGCAGTTCTTC.

In this sample, this clone turned up once. The chain carries TRBV7-2 and TRBJ2-2; D assignment may be TRBD1 or TRBD2 (5 bases each). Trimming took off 0 bases at V and 0 bases at J, with 5 bases between the two ends. CDR3 length: 15 residues. Germline CDR1 and CDR2: SGHTA and FQGNSA. The CDR3 sequence is CASSLAGANTGELFF. The DNA for the CDR3 is TGTGCCAGCAGCTTAGCGGGGGCGAACACCGGGGAGCTGTTTTTT.

This chain connects TRBV28 to TRBJ1-4, with 7 nucleotides matching TRBD1. Per the germline V gene, CDR1 is MDHEN and CDR2 is SYDVKM. Trimming cost V 6 bases and J 4 bases; bases outside gene matches: 5. The CDR3 runs 14 residues. The CDR3 protein is CASSTGAGNEKLFF. The CDR3 nucleotides are TGTGCCAGCAGCACAGGGGCAGGTAATGAAAAACTGTTTTTT.

This clone was detected only once. This rearrangement joins TRBV15 to TRBJ1-3; D is perhaps TRBD1 (5 bases). This CDR3 spans 15 amino acids. Looked up from germline, CDR1 is LNHNV and CDR2 is YYDKDF (reference sequence). V shed 0 bases and J shed 4 bases, with 10 bases lying between them. CDR3 loop: CATSRDRGTGNTIYF. The CDR3 DNA sequence: TGTGCCACCAGCAGAGATCGGGGGACCGGAAACACCATATATTTT.

The chain has TRBV29-1 and TRBJ1-1; D is perhaps TRBD1 (6 bases). Trimming shortened V by 8 bases and J by 5 bases, and 18 bases separated the two germline ends. This CDR3 is 13 amino acids long. Germline CDR1 and CDR2: SQVTM and ANQGSEA. CDR3 amino acids: CSSWDTGGTEAFF. The CDR3, as DNA: TGCAGCTCATGGGACACCGGGGGGACTGAAGCTTTCTTT.

The chain links TRBV2 to TRBJ2-3, with 14 bases lining up with TRBD2. Germline CDR1 reads SNHLY; CDR2 reads FYNNEI. The CDR3 spans 17 residues. V gave up 6 bases and J gave up 2 bases; unmatched junction bases: 7. This chain's CDR3 is CASSGLAGGPLTDTQYF. The DNA for the CDR3 is TGTGCCAGCAGCGGACTAGCGGGGGGCCCTCTCACAGATACGCAGTATTTT. Full variable domain (missing parts from reference TRBV2 and TRBJ2-3): EPEVTQTPSHQVTQMGQEVILRCVPISNHLYFYWYRQILGQKVEFLVSFYNNEISEKSEIFDDQFSVERPDGSNFTLKIRSTKLEDSAMYFCASSGLAGGPLTDTQYFGPGTRLTVL.

The rearrangement links TRBV19 to TRBJ1-5; D is unclear. This CDR3 comprises 15 residues. Per the germline V gene, CDR1 is LNHDA and CDR2 is SQIVND (reference sequence). Deletions cut 3 bases from V and 0 bases from J, with 9 bases between. The CDR3 DNA reads as TGTGCCAGTAGTATCACAGTATATAGCAATCAGCCCCAGCATTTT. Amino acid sequence: CASSITVYSNQPQHF. Full variable domain (outside the CDR3, taken from reference TRBV19 and TRBJ1-5): DGGITQSPKYLFRKEGQNVTLSCEQNLNHDAMYWYRQDPGQGLRLIYYSQIVNDFQKGDIAEGYSVSREKKESFPLTVTSAQKNPTAFYLCASSITVYSNQPQHFGDGTRLSIL.